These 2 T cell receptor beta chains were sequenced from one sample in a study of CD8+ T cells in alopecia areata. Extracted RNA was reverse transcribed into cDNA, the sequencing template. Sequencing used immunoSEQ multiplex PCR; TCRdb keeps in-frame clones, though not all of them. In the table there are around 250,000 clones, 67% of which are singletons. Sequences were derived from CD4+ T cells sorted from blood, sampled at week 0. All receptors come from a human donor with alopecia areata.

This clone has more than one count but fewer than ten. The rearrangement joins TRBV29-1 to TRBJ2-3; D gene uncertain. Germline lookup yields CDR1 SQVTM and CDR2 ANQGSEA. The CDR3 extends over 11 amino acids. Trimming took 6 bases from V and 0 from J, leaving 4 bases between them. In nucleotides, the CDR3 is TGCAGCGTCCAGAGCACAGATACGCAGTATTTT. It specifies CSVQSTDTQYF.

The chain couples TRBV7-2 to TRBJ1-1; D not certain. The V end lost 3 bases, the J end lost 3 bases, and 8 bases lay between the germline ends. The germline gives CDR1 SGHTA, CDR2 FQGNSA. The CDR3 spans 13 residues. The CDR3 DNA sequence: TGTGCCAGCAGCTTTTTCCCGTACACTGAAGCTTTCTTT. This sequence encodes CASSFFPYTEAFF.